The 24 T cell receptor beta chains below come from one sample, sequenced in a study of post-analysis software for immune sequencing data. Findings and caveats of the study: There were five or six TRBV segments more frequent in patients than controls, and TRBV5-6, TRBV5-1 and TRBV20-1 were among them.

Each TCR beta cDNA library carried unique molecular identifiers. TCRdb used MiXCR to reprocess the PCR reads, holding one entry per CDR3 protein. The sample lists 600,000 to 700,000 distinct CDR3 sequences, roughly three fifths occurring once. These receptors have no identified antigens. Sequenced sample: blood. The source is a girl between 2 and 10 years old with multiple sclerosis.

The chain employs TRBV29-1 and TRBJ2-1; no clear D. Germline CDR1 reads SQVTM; CDR2 reads ANQGSEA. V shed 3 bases and J shed 1 base, with 7 bases lying between them. The CDR3 is 13 amino acids. CDR3 sequence reads: CSVDRVSYNEQFF. The CDR3 DNA follows: TGCAGCGTTGATAGGGTATCCTACAATGAGCAGTTCTTC.

A few counts support this clonotype. The chain uses TRBV5-1 and TRBJ1-2, with TRBD1 matching over 8 bases. CDR3 length: 15 residues. Germline loops: CDR1 SGHRS, CDR2 YFSETQ. V lost 1 base and J lost 3; bases outside the gene matches: 5. The CDR3 sequence is CASSLITGGDYGYTF. CDR3 in DNA: TGCGCCAGCAGCTTGATAACAGGGGGAGACTATGGCTACACCTTC.

The rearrangement uses TRBV24-1 and TRBJ2-1; D gene uncertain. This CDR3 comprises 14 residues. CDR1 and CDR2 (germline): KGHDR, SFDVKD. With 3 bases removed from V and 7 bases from J, the gap between germline ends came to 12 bases. Written as DNA, the CDR3 is TGTGCCACCAGTGATAGTAGTTCCCAAAATGAGCAGTTCTTC. It codes for CATSDSSSQNEQFF.

This chain joins TRBV2 and TRBJ1-1; D remains unclear. The CDR3 spans 13 residues. Trimming removed 9 bases at V and 1 base at J, with 12 bases between. Germline-derived CDR1 and CDR2 are SNHLY and FYNNEI. CDR3 sequence (DNA): TGTGCCAGGGCACGGGGAAGGAACACTGAAGCTTTCTTT. Translating it yields CARARGRNTEAFF. The whole variable domain, filled in from reference TRBV2 and TRBJ1-1, reads EPEVTQTPSHQVTQMGQEVILRCVPISNHLYFYWYRQILGQKVEFLVSFYNNEISEKSEIFDDQFSVERPDGSNFTLKIRSTKLEDSAMYFCARARGRNTEAFFGQGTRLTVV.

The chain links TRBV28 to TRBJ2-7, with TRBD2 matching over 9 bases. The ends lost 8 bases at V and 10 bases at J; junction bases unmatched: 18. The germline V gene encodes CDR1 MDHEN and CDR2 SYDVKM. CDR3 length equals 15 residues. The CDR3 loop is CASSPGASGIKSQYF. CDR3 coding DNA: TGTGCCAGCTCCCCAGGGGCTAGCGGGATTAAATCTCAGTACTTC.

The genes are TRBV5-8 and TRBJ2-7; perhaps TRBD1 as D (6 bases). V was shortened by 1 base and J by 2 bases, with 13 bases between the two germline ends. The CDR3 has 15 amino acids. Germline-derived CDR1 and CDR2 are SGHTS and YDEGEE. CDR3 in amino acids: CASSLMTGVTYEQYF. The DNA for the CDR3 is TGTGCCAGCAGCTTGATGACAGGCGTTACCTACGAGCAGTACTTC.

The chain recombines TRBV7-9 with TRBJ2-1; TRBD1 matches 10 bases. The J segment lost 5 bases and the V segment lost 5 bases, leaving 6 bases of the junction unmatched. Germline-derived CDR1 and CDR2 are SEHNR and FQNEAQ (reference sequence). This CDR3 has 15 amino acids. The CDR3 DNA sequence: TGTGCCAGCAGCGTAACCGGGACAGGGGACAATGAGCAGTTCTTC. This sequence encodes CASSVTGTGDNEQFF.

The chain combines TRBV10-3 with TRBJ1-2; no clear D gene. The CDR3 totals 12 residues. Germline V gene lookup returns CDR1 ENHRY and CDR2 SYGVKD. The germline V and J ends were trimmed by 10 bases and 4 bases, with 13 bases remaining between them. Here the CDR3 reads CASAIGIYGYTF. The CDR3 coding sequence is TGTGCCAGCGCGATAGGGATCTATGGCTACACCTTC.

This chain uses TRBV5-1 with TRBJ1-1; possibly TRBD1 for D (6 bases). Germline V gene data show CDR1 as SGHRS and CDR2 as YFSETQ. V was trimmed by 0 bases and J by 7 bases, leaving 16 bases between them. The CDR3 length is 15 residues. CDR3 bases: TGCGCCAGCAGCTTGGTTCAAGGGGGGCAAGGTGAAGCTTTCTTT. It codes for CASSLVQGGQGEAFF. Full variable domain (missing parts from reference TRBV5-1 and TRBJ1-1): KAGVTQTPRYLIKTRGQQVTLSCSPISGHRSVSWYQQTPGQGLQFLFEYFSETQRNKGNFPGRFSGRQFSNSRSEMNVSTLELGDSALYLCASSLVQGGQGEAFFGQGTRLTVV.

This chain joins TRBV5-1 and TRBJ2-1; D is perhaps TRBD2 (6 bases). Near its end, the DNA agrees better with TRBJ2-7, so the J call may be wrong. Germline V gives CDR1 SGHRS, CDR2 YFSETQ. The CDR3 has 15 amino acids. The CDR3 protein is CASSATGTFYNEQYF. CDR3 coding DNA: TGCGCCAGCAGTGCTACCGGGACTTTCTACAATGAGCAGTACTTC.

In its sample, this clonotype was seen a few times. The V and J genes are TRBV20-1 and TRBJ2-1, with 8 bases aligning to TRBD1. The CDR3 covers 17 residues. V shed 6 bases, J shed 2 bases, and the junction held 15 bases outside the gene matches. Germline CDR1 and CDR2: DFQATT and SNEGSKA (reference sequence). The CDR3 loop is CSATGSKQGAPYNEQFF. The CDR3 nucleotides are TGCAGTGCCACCGGTTCGAAGCAGGGGGCCCCCTACAATGAGCAGTTCTTC.

The CDR3 bases are TGTGCCAGCAGCGTACCTTCAGGGGGCATCAACACAGATACGCAGTATTTT. It encodes CASSVPSGGINTDTQYF. J is TRBJ2-3 and V is TRBV9; 8 nucleotides align to TRBD1. The V gene end was trimmed by 1 base and the J gene end by 2 bases; junction bases not matched to a gene: 9. CDR3 length: 17 amino acids. Germline CDR1 is SGDLS and CDR2 is YYNGEE. The full variable domain, in which reference TRBV9 and TRBJ2-3 provide the parts outside the CDR3, is DSGVTQTPKHLITATGQRVTLRCSPRSGDLSVYWYQQSLDQGLQFLIQYYNGEERAKGNILERFSAQQFPDLHSELNLSSLELGDSALYFCASSVPSGGINTDTQYFGPGTRLTVL.

The chain uses TRBV4-1 and TRBJ2-3; 9 nucleotides align to TRBD1. CDR1 and CDR2 from the germline V gene are MGHRA and YSYEKL. J gave up 5 bases and V 3 bases, and 6 bases lay outside the gene matches. The CDR3 spans 15 residues. The CDR3 DNA follows: TGCGCCAGCAGCCAGGGGACAGGGATAGGAGATACGCAGTATTTT. This encodes CASSQGTGIGDTQYF.

This rearrangement joins TRBV7-2 to TRBJ2-7; TRBD2 aligns across 12 bases. Trimming removed 5 bases from V and 2 bases from J; junction bases left unmatched: 7. The CDR3 sequence is 16 residues long. Germline CDR1 reads SGHTA; CDR2 reads FQGNSA. CDR3 bases: TGTGCCAGCAGCCGACTAGCGGGAGTTAGGACCTACGAGCAGTACTTC. Amino acid sequence: CASSRLAGVRTYEQYF.

This clonotype showed up many times. The chain is built from TRBV6-2 or TRBV6-3 and TRBJ2-7; D is unclear. Trimming pared 7 bases from V and 2 bases from J, leaving 12 bases between. From germline, CDR1 is MNHEY and CDR2 SVGEGT. CDR3 size: 13 residues. CDR3 loop: CASKGIGPYEQYF. In DNA, the CDR3 is TGTGCCAGCAAAGGGATCGGACCCTACGAGCAGTACTTC.

The chain carries TRBV7-9 and TRBJ2-7, with D maybe TRBD1 (6 bases). The ends were cut back, 6 bases at V and 1 base at J, with 16 bases in the middle. In germline, CDR1 is SEHNR, CDR2 FQNEAQ (reference sequence). The CDR3 has 15 residues. In DNA form, the CDR3 reads TGTGCCAGCAGTGAGACAGGAAAAGAATCCTACGAGCAGTACTTC. It translates to CASSETGKESYEQYF.

Regarding this clonotype: At one end the junction does not follow the germline gene, possibly because of a read error. The CDR3 region has the DNA TGCGCCAGCAGCGCTGAAAGAGGTGGGGAACGTAACAATGAGCGGTTCTTC. Translated: CASSAERGGERNNERFF. V usage is TRBV5-1 and J usage is TRBJ2-1, with unresolved D. Germline assignment: CDR1 SGHRS and CDR2 YFSETQ. This CDR3 spans 17 amino acids.

This clonotype has just a few counts. V usage is TRBV3-1 and J usage is TRBJ1-2; a possible D gene is TRBD1 (5 bases). Between the trimmed V and J ends, which lost 0 bases and 8 bases, there was a span of 16 bases. Germline values: CDR1 LGHDT, CDR2 YNNKEL (reference sequence). CDR3 length: 15 residues. CDR3 in DNA: TGTGCCAGCAGCCAAGAAGGCAGCGGGTGGGGCGGCTACACCTTC. Protein sequence: CASSQEGSGWGGYTF.

This clonotype has more than one count but fewer than ten. V gene TRBV29-1 combines with J gene TRBJ2-7; no definite D call. The J call is in doubt because the DNA end fits TRBJ2-5 better. Germline values: CDR1 SQVTM, CDR2 ANQGSEA. This CDR3 comprises 13 residues. The CDR3 region has the DNA TGCAGCGTTCCCGGCTGGCAGAAAGAGACCCAGTACTTC. This codes for CSVPGWQKETQYF.

This clonotype was detected only a few times. This chain uses TRBV2 with TRBJ2-3; TRBD1 matches 11 bases. The germline V gene encodes CDR1 SNHLY and CDR2 FYNNEI. CDR3 length: 15 residues. V dropped 5 bases and J dropped 5; count of bases not matched to a gene: 6. CDR3 DNA sequence: TGTGCCAGCAGTCTTGGACAGGGGGCAGTAGATACGCAGTATTTT. Its protein product is CASSLGQGAVDTQYF.

The chain employs TRBV14 and TRBJ2-1; the match to TRBD2 covers 8 bases. The V and J ends lost 1 base and 6 bases, in that order; junction bases with no gene match: 8. CDR1 and CDR2 from the germline V gene are SGHDN and FVKESK. The CDR3 runs to 16 residues. The CDR3 loop is CASSQVAGGFGNEQFF. The CDR3 DNA reads TGTGCCAGCAGCCAAGTGGCGGGAGGATTTGGCAATGAGCAGTTCTTC.

The chain joins TRBV7-2 to TRBJ2-3, with TRBD1 matching over 8 bases. Per germline, CDR1 SGHTA and CDR2 FQGNSA. The trim removed 2 bases at V and 4 bases at J, leaving 8 bases unmatched. The CDR3 spans 16 residues. The CDR3 spells CASSLLAGGAADTQYF. The CDR3 nucleotides are TGTGCCAGCAGCTTATTGGCAGGGGGCGCTGCAGATACGCAGTATTTT.

This clonotype was observed a handful of times. The V gene is TRBV7-2, the J gene TRBJ2-1, with D uncertain. The CDR3 sequence is 15 residues long. CDR1 is SGHTA, CDR2 FQGNSA, per germline. V lost 1 base and J 2 bases, leaving 9 bases between the germline ends. The CDR3 DNA reads as TGTGCCAGCAGCTTAGGGCAGCCGACCTACAATGAGCAGTTCTTC. The encoded protein is CASSLGQPTYNEQFF.

This chain uses TRBV25-1 with TRBJ2-2, with unresolved D. Germline CDR1 is MGHDK and CDR2 is SYGVNS. Trimming cost V 3 bases and J 3 bases, with 5 bases left between them. The CDR3 length is 13 residues. This CDR3 reads CASSDQDTGELFF. The DNA of the CDR3 is TGTGCCAGCAGTGACCAAGACACCGGGGAGCTGTTTTTT.